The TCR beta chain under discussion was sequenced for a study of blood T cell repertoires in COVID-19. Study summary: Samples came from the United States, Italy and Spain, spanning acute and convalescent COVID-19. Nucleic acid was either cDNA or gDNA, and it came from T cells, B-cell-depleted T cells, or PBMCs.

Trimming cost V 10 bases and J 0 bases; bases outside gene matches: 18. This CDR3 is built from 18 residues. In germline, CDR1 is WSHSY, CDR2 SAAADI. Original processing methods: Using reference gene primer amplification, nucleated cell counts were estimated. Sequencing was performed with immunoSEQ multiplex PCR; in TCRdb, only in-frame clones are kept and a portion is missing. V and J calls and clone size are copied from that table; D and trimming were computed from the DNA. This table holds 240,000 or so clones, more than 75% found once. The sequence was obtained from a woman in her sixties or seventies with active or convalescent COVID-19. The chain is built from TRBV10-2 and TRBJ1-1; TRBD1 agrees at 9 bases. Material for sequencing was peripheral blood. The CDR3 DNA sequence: TGCGCCATCATAATCCTCCAAGACAGGGGGTACATGAACACTGAAGCTTTCTTT. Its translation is CAIIILQDRGYMNTEAFF.